This TCR beta chain was captured by sequencing in a study of blood T cell repertoires in COVID-19. On the study more broadly: Sources were T cells, B-cell-depleted T cells, or PBMCs; the material itself was cDNA or gDNA.

Sequencing was performed with immunoSEQ multiplex PCR; in TCRdb, only in-frame clones are kept and a portion is missing. The sample contains 200,000 or so clones, less than 90% of which appear only once. This CDR3 has 16 amino acids. V gave up 1 base and J gave up 0 bases; unmatched junction bases: 2. Germline CDR1 and CDR2: SGHRS and YFSETQ. Sequenced sample: peripheral blood. The source of this sequence is a woman in her thirties or forties with acute or convalescent COVID-19. The chain employs TRBV5-1 and TRBJ2-5; 11 bases are a match to TRBD2. CDR3 amino acids: CASSLSLAGDQETQYF. CDR3 nucleotides: TGCGCCAGCAGCTTGTCACTAGCGGGGGACCAAGAGACCCAGTACTTC. Complete variable domain (other parts from reference TRBV5-1 and TRBJ2-5): KAGVTQTPRYLIKTRGQQVTLSCSPISGHRSVSWYQQTPGQGLQFLFEYFSETQRNKGNFPGRFSGRQFSNSRSEMNVSTLELGDSALYLCASSLSLAGDQETQYFGPGTRLLVL.